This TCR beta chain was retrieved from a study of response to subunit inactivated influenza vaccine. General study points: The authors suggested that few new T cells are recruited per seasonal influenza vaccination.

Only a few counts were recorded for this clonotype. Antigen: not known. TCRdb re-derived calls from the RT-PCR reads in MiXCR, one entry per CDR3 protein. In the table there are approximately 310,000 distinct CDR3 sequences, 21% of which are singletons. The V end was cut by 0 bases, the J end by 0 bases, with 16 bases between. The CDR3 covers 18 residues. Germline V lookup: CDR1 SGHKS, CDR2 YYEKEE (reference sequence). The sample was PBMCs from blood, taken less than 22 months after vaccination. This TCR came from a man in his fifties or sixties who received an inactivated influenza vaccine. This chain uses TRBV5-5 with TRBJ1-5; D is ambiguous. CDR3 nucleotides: TGTGCCAGCAGCTTGGGGGTCCCAGGTGATTATAGCAATCAGCCCCAGCATTTT. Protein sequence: CASSLGVPGDYSNQPQHF.